This T cell receptor beta chain originates from a study of T cell responses to AZD1222 COVID-19 vaccine. General study results and limits: Among AZD1222 vaccinees, only six were seropositive at baseline. Two AZD1222 doses significantly raised spike-specific TCR breadth and depth over controls. Clonal diversity may have been underestimated in mostly white British donors. The study sampled repertoires only after the peak T cell response.

Trimming shortened V by 6 bases and J by 6 bases, and 18 bases separated the two germline ends. CDR1 is LNHDA and CDR2 is SQIVND in the germline V gene (reference sequence). The CDR3 runs 15 residues. Comments on this clone: Its antigen is unknown.

Data came from immunoSEQ multiplex PCR; TCRdb stores just in-frame clones and leaves some out. The sample consists of 200,000 or so clones, roughly 92% of them appearing once. The material was peripheral blood, obtained 28 days after the second AZD1222 dose. V is TRBV19 and J is TRBJ1-5; no clear D. The TCR sequence derives from an adult who received the AZD1222 COVID-19 vaccine. The CDR3 is CASRMGSRLSQPQHF. The CDR3 nucleotides are TGTGCCAGTAGGATGGGATCCCGGCTCAGTCAGCCCCAGCATTTT.